These 22 T cell receptor beta chains were sequenced from one sample in a study of cytomegalovirus exposure and HLA in healthy donors. The PCR ran on 60 Vbeta and 13 Jbeta primers. Clones were read by immunoSEQ multiplex PCR, and TCRdb kept only the in-frame ones, dropping some. The sample lists roughly 78,000 clones; about 60% were seen once. Sequencing used PBMCs. The source of these receptors is a man aged 30-40 years in good health and CMV-seropositive.

The sample holds a few counts of this clone. The chain uses TRBV13 and TRBJ2-3; D perhaps matches TRBD1 (5 bases). Between the trimmed V and J ends, which lost 0 bases and 6 bases, there was a span of 10 bases. Germline loops: CDR1 PRHDT, CDR2 FYEKMQ (reference sequence). The CDR3 covers 14 residues. CDR3 nucleotide sequence: TGTGCCAGCAGCTTAGGGACAGCTGGCGATACGCAGTATTTT. Translating gives CASSLGTAGDTQYF.

This clone appeared once. The chain couples TRBV15 to TRBJ2-5; D remains ambiguous. This CDR3 is 15 amino acids long. CDR1 and CDR2 from the germline V gene are LNHNV and YYDKDF (reference sequence). The V gene lost 0 bases and the J gene lost 4 bases, with 12 bases spanning the gap. Written as DNA, the CDR3 is TGTGCCACCAGCAGAGAACTCACCAGAGGAGAGACCCAGTACTTC. This codes for CATSRELTRGETQYF.

CDR3 sequence reads: CASSSLGLAGNQETQYF. The CDR3 DNA is TGCGCCAGCAGCTCCTTGGGACTAGCGGGGAACCAAGAGACCCAGTACTTC. This sequence joins TRBV5-1 and TRBJ2-5; 13 nucleotides line up with TRBD2. The germline V gene has CDR1 SGHRS and CDR2 YFSETQ. CDR3 length: 17 residues. The V and J ends lost 3 bases and 0 bases, in that order; junction bases with no gene match: 5.

The chain employs TRBV28 and TRBJ1-6; D is ambiguous. Germline V CDR1 and CDR2: MDHEN, SYDVKM. Trimming removed 4 bases at V and 0 bases at J, with 13 bases between. The CDR3 sequence is 17 residues long. CDR3 DNA sequence: TGTGCCAGCAGTTCCCCCCGAAGGAGCTCCTATAATTCACCCCTCCACTTT. Protein: CASSSPRRSSYNSPLHF.

V usage is TRBV13 and J usage is TRBJ2-7; TRBD2 aligns across 8 bases. The V segment lost 3 bases and the J segment 7 bases; nucleotides outside the gene matches: 5. The CDR3 sequence is 13 residues long. Germline V lookup: CDR1 PRHDT, CDR2 FYEKMQ (reference sequence). As DNA, the CDR3 is TGTGCCAGCAGCTTTAACCCGGGGGGGGAGCAGTACTTC. Amino acids: CASSFNPGGEQYF.

Regarding this clone: At the DNA level, this CDR3 is encoded by other sequences in the same sample as well. This rearrangement joins TRBV7-9 to TRBJ1-2; 12 bases map to TRBD1. The CDR3 covers 15 residues. The germline gives CDR1 SEHNR, CDR2 FQNEAQ (reference sequence). The V and J ends lost 1 base and 6 bases, in that order; junction bases with no gene match: 3. CDR3 sequence (DNA): TGTGCCAGCAGCTTAGGGGGACAGGGGGCTGATGGCTACACCTTC. Its translation: CASSLGGQGADGYTF.

A few counts support this clone. Written as DNA, the CDR3 is TGCGCCAGCAGCTTGGGAGAGACTAGCGGGACCAGGGCCAACGTCCTGACTTTC. Amino acid sequence: CASSLGETSGTRANVLTF. The gene calls are TRBV5-1 and TRBJ2-6; the match to TRBD2 covers 11 bases. Germline lookup yields CDR1 SGHRS and CDR2 YFSETQ. The J segment lost 5 bases and the V segment lost 0 bases, leaving 7 bases of the junction unmatched. The CDR3 runs to 18 residues. The full variable domain, completed using reference TRBV5-1 and TRBJ2-6, is KAGVTQTPRYLIKTRGQQVTLSCSPISGHRSVSWYQQTPGQGLQFLFEYFSETQRNKGNFPGRFSGRQFSNSRSEMNVSTLELGDSALYLCASSLGETSGTRANVLTFGAGSRLTVL.

The chain links TRBV11-3 to TRBJ2-1, with D perhaps matching TRBD2 (5 bases). This CDR3 spans 15 amino acids. The V end lost 4 bases, the J end lost 1 base, and 11 bases lay between the germline ends. Germline CDR1 and CDR2: SGHNT and YENEEA. The CDR3 reads CASSYRTASYNEQFF. The CDR3 coding sequence is TGTGCCAGCAGCTACCGGACTGCTTCCTACAATGAGCAGTTCTTC.

The chain employs TRBV5-1 and TRBJ2-3; no clear D. CDR3 size: 15 residues. Trimming left V 0 bases short and J 1 base short, with 9 bases between. From germline, CDR1 is SGHRS and CDR2 YFSETQ. The CDR3 region has the DNA TGCGCCAGCAGCTTGGTCTCCCGGGGCACAGATACGCAGTATTTT. This encodes CASSLVSRGTDTQYF.

This clone came up many times. CDR3 sequence (DNA): TGTGCCAGCAGTTTATGGGGCCTCCCGGATTCACCCCTCCACTTT. Protein sequence: CASSLWGLPDSPLHF. This sequence joins TRBV28 and TRBJ1-6; D call uncertain. Germline lookup yields CDR1 MDHEN and CDR2 SYDVKM. The CDR3 spans 15 residues. V was cut by 0 bases and J by 8 bases, with 11 bases left in between.

This chain connects TRBV27 to TRBJ2-7, with TRBD1 identical over 11 bases. After removal of 10 bases from V and 1 base from J, the junction contained 9 bases not matched to a gene. Per the germline V gene, CDR1 is MNHEY and CDR2 is SMNVEV (reference sequence). The CDR3 sequence is 15 residues long. As DNA, the CDR3 is TGTGCCATGGACCGGGACAGGGGGATATCCTACGAGCAGTACTTC. Translating it yields CAMDRDRGISYEQYF.

V gene TRBV10-3 combines with J gene TRBJ2-1, with a possible D match to TRBD1 (6 bases). The CDR3 length is 13 residues. V lost 5 bases and J 3 bases, leaving 8 bases between the germline ends. Germline V gene lookup returns CDR1 ENHRY and CDR2 SYGVKD. The chain's CDR3 is CAISQDSYNEQFF. The CDR3 DNA reads as TGTGCCATCAGTCAGGACAGCTACAATGAGCAGTTCTTC.

The chain recombines TRBV5-4 with TRBJ2-1; a possible D gene is TRBD2 (5 bases). The CDR3 consists of 14 residues. Between the trimmed V and J ends, which lost 4 bases and 8 bases, there was a span of 16 bases. Germline assignment: CDR1 SGHNT and CDR2 YYREEE (reference sequence). The CDR3 region has the DNA TGTGCCAGCAGCCACCAAGCGGATTTCGATGAGCAGTTCTTC. Its translation is CASSHQADFDEQFF.

The rearrangement joins TRBV5-4 to TRBJ2-5, with D perhaps TRBD2 (6 bases). The V gene's germline CDR1 is SGHNT and CDR2 YYREEE (reference sequence). The CDR3 has 13 amino acids. The V end was cut by 5 bases, the J end by 3 bases, with 11 bases between. The CDR3 nucleotides read TGTGCCAGCAGTGGTCGCGGGGAAGAGACCCAGTACTTC. As protein: CASSGRGEETQYF.

The rearrangement links TRBV4-1 to TRBJ2-3; D is possibly TRBD2 (5 bases). Trimming took 0 bases from V and 1 from J, leaving 8 bases between them. Germline V gene sequence: CDR1 MGHRA, CDR2 YSYEKL. This CDR3 has 15 amino acids. The CDR3 nucleotides read TGCGCCAGCAGCCAAGAATCCGGGGGCACAGATACGCAGTATTTT. Its protein product is CASSQESGGTDTQYF.

This clone was recorded a few times. The genes are TRBV28 and TRBJ2-1; 10 bases agree with TRBD2. V gave up 4 bases and J gave up 6 bases; unmatched junction bases: 0. CDR3 length: 13 residues. Germline V gene lookup returns CDR1 MDHEN and CDR2 SYDVKM. The CDR3 sequence is CASSWTSGNEQFF. The DNA for the CDR3 is TGTGCCAGCAGTTGGACTAGCGGCAATGAGCAGTTCTTC.

This chain joins TRBV18 and TRBJ2-7; the match to TRBD2 covers 13 bases. The ends lost 5 bases at V and 8 bases at J; junction bases unmatched: 9. The germline V gene encodes CDR1 KGHSH and CDR2 LQKENI. This CDR3 is built from 15 residues. DNA for the CDR3: TGTGCCAGCTCATACGGACTAGCGGGAGAAAGGCAGCAGTACTTC. Translated: CASSYGLAGERQQYF.

The chain employs TRBV7-9 and TRBJ2-1; 9 nucleotides line up with TRBD1. Germline CDR1 is SEHNR and CDR2 is FQNEAQ (reference sequence). J was trimmed by 7 bases and V by 2 bases; bases with no gene match: 9. The CDR3 loop spans 16 amino acids. The chain's CDR3 is CASSLLLGQGMNEQFF. Written as DNA, the CDR3 is TGTGCCAGCAGCTTACTACTGGGACAGGGTATGAATGAGCAGTTCTTC.

This clone came up a few times. This chain uses TRBV27 with TRBJ1-1; maybe TRBD1 (5 bases). V was shortened by 4 bases and J by 6 bases, with 30 bases between the two germline ends. CDR1 MNHEY and CDR2 SMNVEV come from the germline V gene (reference sequence). The CDR3 is 19 residues long. CDR3 sequence reads: CASSYIFPKWDSCGAEAFF. CDR3 DNA: TGTGCCAGCAGTTATATCTTTCCCAAATGGGACTCGTGCGGAGCTGAAGCTTTCTTT.

The J gene is TRBJ1-1, the V gene TRBV5-4, with TRBD1 identical over 9 bases. This CDR3 contains 15 residues. With 4 bases clipped from V and 6 bases from J, the junction kept 10 bases outside the gene matches. Germline loops: CDR1 SGHNT, CDR2 YYREEE (reference sequence). The CDR3 sequence is CASSRSTGGAAEAFF. CDR3 in DNA: TGTGCCAGCAGCAGATCGACAGGGGGTGCAGCTGAAGCTTTCTTT.

The rearrangement uses TRBV7-9 and TRBJ2-3; no firm D call. The length of the CDR3 is 13 residues. The ends were cut back, 1 base at V and 4 bases at J, with 6 bases in the middle. Germline V lookup: CDR1 SEHNR, CDR2 FQNEAQ (reference sequence). CDR3 nucleotide sequence: TGTGCCAGCAGCTTAGTAAGCCCAGATACGCAGTATTTT. Amino acids: CASSLVSPDTQYF. The full variable domain, with the rest looked up from reference TRBV7-9 and TRBJ2-3, is DTGVSQNPRHKITKRGQNVTFRCDPISEHNRLYWYRQTLGQGPEFLTYFQNEAQLEKSRLLSDRFSAERPKGSFSTLEIQRTEQGDSAMYLCASSLVSPDTQYFGPGTRLTVL.

J is TRBJ2-7 and V is TRBV7-3; 8 bases agree with TRBD1. Germline V gene sequence: CDR1 SGHTA, CDR2 FQGTGA. Losses at the gene ends were 4 bases for V and 4 bases for J; bases not matched to a gene: 3. The CDR3 extends over 13 amino acids. The CDR3 spells CASSSDRGYEQYF. CDR3 nucleotide sequence: TGTGCCAGCAGCTCCGACAGGGGATACGAGCAGTACTTC.